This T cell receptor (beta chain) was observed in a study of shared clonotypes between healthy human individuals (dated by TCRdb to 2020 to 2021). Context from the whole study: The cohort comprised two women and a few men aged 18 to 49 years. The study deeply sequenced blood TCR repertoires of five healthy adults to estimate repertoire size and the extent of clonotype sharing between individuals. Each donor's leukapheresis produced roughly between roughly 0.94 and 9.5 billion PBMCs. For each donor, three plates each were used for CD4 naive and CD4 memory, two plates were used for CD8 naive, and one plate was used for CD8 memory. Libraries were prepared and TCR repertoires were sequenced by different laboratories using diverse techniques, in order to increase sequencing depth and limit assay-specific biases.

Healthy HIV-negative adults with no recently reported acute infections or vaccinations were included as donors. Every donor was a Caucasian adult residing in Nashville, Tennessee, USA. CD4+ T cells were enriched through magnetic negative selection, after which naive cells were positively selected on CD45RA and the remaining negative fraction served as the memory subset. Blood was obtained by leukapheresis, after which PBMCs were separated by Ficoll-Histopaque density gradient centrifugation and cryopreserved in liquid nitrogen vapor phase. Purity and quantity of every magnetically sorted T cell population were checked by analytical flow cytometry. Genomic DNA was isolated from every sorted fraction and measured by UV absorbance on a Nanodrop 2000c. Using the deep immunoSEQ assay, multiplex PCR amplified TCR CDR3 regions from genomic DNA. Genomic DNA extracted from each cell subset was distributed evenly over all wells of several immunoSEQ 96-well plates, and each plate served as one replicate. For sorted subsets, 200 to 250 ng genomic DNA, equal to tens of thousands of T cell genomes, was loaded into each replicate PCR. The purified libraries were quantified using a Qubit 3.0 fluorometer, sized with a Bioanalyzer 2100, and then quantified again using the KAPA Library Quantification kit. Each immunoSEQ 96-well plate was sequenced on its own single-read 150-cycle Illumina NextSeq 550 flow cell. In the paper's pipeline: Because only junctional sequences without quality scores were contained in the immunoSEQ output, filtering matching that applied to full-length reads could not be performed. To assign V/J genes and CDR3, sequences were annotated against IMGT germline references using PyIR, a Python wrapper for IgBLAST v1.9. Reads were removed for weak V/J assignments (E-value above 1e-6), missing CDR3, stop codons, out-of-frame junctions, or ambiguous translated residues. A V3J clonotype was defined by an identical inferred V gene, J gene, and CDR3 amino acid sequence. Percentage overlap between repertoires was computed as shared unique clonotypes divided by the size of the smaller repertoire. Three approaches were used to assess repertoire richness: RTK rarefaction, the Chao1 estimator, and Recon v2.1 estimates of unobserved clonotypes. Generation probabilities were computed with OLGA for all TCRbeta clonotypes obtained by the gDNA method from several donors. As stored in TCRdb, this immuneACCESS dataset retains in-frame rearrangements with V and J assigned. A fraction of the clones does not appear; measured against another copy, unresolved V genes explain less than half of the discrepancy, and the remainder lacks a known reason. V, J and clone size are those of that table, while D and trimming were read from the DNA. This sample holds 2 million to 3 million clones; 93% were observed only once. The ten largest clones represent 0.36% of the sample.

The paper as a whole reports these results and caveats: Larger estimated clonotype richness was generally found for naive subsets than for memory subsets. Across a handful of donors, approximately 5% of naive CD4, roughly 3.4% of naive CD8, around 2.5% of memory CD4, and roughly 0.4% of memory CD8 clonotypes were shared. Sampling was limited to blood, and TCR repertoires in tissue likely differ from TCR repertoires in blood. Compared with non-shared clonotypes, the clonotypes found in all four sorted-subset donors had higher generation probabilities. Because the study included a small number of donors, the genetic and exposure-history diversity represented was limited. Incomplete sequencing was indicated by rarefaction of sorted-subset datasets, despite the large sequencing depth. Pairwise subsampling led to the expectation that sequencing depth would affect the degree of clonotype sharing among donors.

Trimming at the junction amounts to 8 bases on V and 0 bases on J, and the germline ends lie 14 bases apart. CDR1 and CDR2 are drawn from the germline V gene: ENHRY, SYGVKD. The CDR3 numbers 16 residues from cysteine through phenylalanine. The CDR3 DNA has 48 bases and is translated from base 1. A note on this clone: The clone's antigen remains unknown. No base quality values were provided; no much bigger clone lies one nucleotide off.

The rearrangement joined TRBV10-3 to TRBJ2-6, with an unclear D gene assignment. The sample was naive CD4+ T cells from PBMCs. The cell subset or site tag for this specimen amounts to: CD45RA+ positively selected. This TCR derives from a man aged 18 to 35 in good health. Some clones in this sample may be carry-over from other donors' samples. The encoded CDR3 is CAIGAQTYSGANVLTF. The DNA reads TGTGCCATCGGTGCACAAACCTACTCTGGGGCCAACGTCCTGACTTTC.